A selection of T cell receptor beta chains follows, all from one sample in a study of vaccination and CD4 T cells after COVID-19. A single record per CDR3 protein comes from TCRdb applying MiXCR to the PCR reads. The sample has about 20,000 distinct CDR3 sequences; 30% to 35% are singletons. These receptors have no identified antigens. The sample consisted of cultured CD4+ T cells from blood. These receptors came from a human donor with COVID-19. The CDR3 runs from the conserved cysteine through the conserved F or W. The D gene is left open where the match is weak. The size entry is marked missing in some rows and otherwise reads once, few, many or a size class.

J: TRBJ2-5
D: .
size: .
V: TRBV20-1
length: 16
DNA: TGCAGTGCTCCCCCACGGGGATCGACCTCGGGAGAGACCCAGTACTTC
CDR3: CSAPPRGSTSGETQYF

J: TRBJ2-7
D: TRBD1
size: .
V: TRBV5-7
length: 14
DNA: TGTGCCAGCAGCACCCACCGGGACAGTTACGAGCAGTACTTC
CDR3: CASSTHRDSYEQYF

J: TRBJ2-1
D: .
size: few
V: TRBV6-2/TRBV6-3
length: 14
DNA: TGTGCCAGCAAGGCCGGGGGCCTAGTTAATGAGCAGTTCTTC
CDR3: CASKAGGLVNEQFF

J: TRBJ1-6
D: .
size: .
V: TRBV12-3/TRBV12-4
length: 13
DNA: TGTGCCAGCAGTTTAGCCTCGGAAGCACCCCTCCACTTT
CDR3: CASSLASEAPLHF

J: TRBJ1-1
D: .
size: few
V: TRBV15
length: 15
DNA: TGTGCCACCAGCAGAACAGGGACGGGGAACACTGAAGCTTTCTTT
CDR3: CATSRTGTGNTEAFF

J: TRBJ2-2
D: .
size: .
V: TRBV9
length: 16
DNA: TGTGCCAGCACCAAAAGTAACATATTAAGCACCGGGGAGCTGTTTTTT
CDR3: CASTKSNILSTGELFF

J: TRBJ2-2
D: TRBD2
size: .
V: TRBV3-1
length: 18
DNA: TGTGCCAGCAGCCGTGGACTAGCGGGGGGGAGTAACACCGGGGAGCTGTTTTTT
CDR3: CASSRGLAGGSNTGELFF

J: TRBJ2-5
D: .
size: few
V: TRBV7-3
length: 13
DNA: TGTGCCAGCAGCTTGGGGCGACAAGAGACCCAGTACTTC
CDR3: CASSLGRQETQYF

J: TRBJ2-2
D: .
size: few
V: TRBV4-2
length: 17
DNA: TGTGCCAGCAGCCTAACCAGTGAAGAGGGGGGCACCGGGGAGCTGTTTTTT
CDR3: CASSLTSEEGGTGELFF

J: TRBJ2-4
D: TRBD2
size: few
V: TRBV6-5
length: 15
DNA: TGTGCCAGCAGTTACTCGGGGGGGGGTAAAAACATTCAGTACTTC
CDR3: CASSYSGGGKNIQYF

J: TRBJ1-5
D: TRBD1
size: .
V: TRBV5-6
length: 16
DNA: TGTGCCAGCAGCTTGCGGAGGGCAGGGGGAAATCAGCCCCAGCATTTT
CDR3: CASSLRRAGGNQPQHF

J: TRBJ1-1
D: .
size: .
V: TRBV7-2
length: 13
DNA: TGTGCCAGCACCCCCCGGACCTTTCATGAAGCTTTCTTT
CDR3: CASTPRTFHEAFF

J: TRBJ1-5
D: .
size: few
V: TRBV6-1
length: 15
DNA: TGTGCCAGCAGAACAGGGCTAGCCGGCAATCAGCCCCAGCATTTT
CDR3: CASRTGLAGNQPQHF

J: TRBJ2-7
D: .
size: .
V: TRBV20-1
length: 13
DNA: TGCAGTGCTAGATCAGGCAGGGGCTACGAGCAGTACTTC
CDR3: CSARSGRGYEQYF

J: TRBJ1-5
D: .
size: medium-sized
V: TRBV20-1
length: 14
DNA: TGCAGTGCTAGGGCGACAGGTGCCAATCAGCCCCAGCATTTT
CDR3: CSARATGANQPQHF

J: TRBJ1-1
D: .
size: few
V: TRBV6-2/TRBV6-3
length: 16
DNA: TGTGCCAGCAGTACAATATCGGGCAGGGCGAACACTGAAGCTTTCTTT
CDR3: CASSTISGRANTEAFF

J: TRBJ2-5
D: TRBD2
size: .
V: TRBV29-1
length: 19
DNA: TGCAGCGTTGCAAGAATGCCCCCGAATAGCGGGGGGTTTCAAGAGACCCAGTACTTC
CDR3: CSVARMPPNSGGFQETQYF

J: TRBJ2-7
D: TRBD1
size: few
V: TRBV10-3
length: 16
DNA: TGTGCCATCAGTGATATCCGACAGGGGGGCTCCTACGAGCAGTACTTC
CDR3: CAISDIRQGGSYEQYF

J: TRBJ1-5
D: .
size: .
V: TRBV7-8
length: 14
DNA: TGTGCCAGCAGCTCTGGACAGAAGAATCAGCCCCAGCATTTT
CDR3: CASSSGQKNQPQHF

J: TRBJ2-3
D: .
size: few
V: TRBV28
length: 17
DNA: TGTGCCAGCACCGGGGAATTGGGTATAGGATTCACAGATACGCAGTATTTT
CDR3: CASTGELGIGFTDTQYF

J: TRBJ2-2
D: TRBD1
size: few
V: TRBV11-2
length: 18
DNA: TGTGCCAGCAGCCCAAGAGGGGTTAGTAGGGGGCCAACCGGGGAGCTGTTTTTT
CDR3: CASSPRGVSRGPTGELFF

J: TRBJ2-1
D: TRBD1
size: .
V: TRBV7-2
length: 16
DNA: TGTGCCAGCAGCTTCGTCGGGACAGGACTCTACAATGAGCAGTTCTTC
CDR3: CASSFVGTGLYNEQFF

J: TRBJ1-5
D: .
size: .
V: TRBV18
length: 14
DNA: TGTGCCAGCTCATCAGATCTTAGCAATCAGCCCCAGCATTTT
CDR3: CASSSDLSNQPQHF

J: TRBJ2-3
D: TRBD2
size: .
V: TRBV7-8
length: 15
DNA: TGTGCCAGCAGCTTAGGGGGACTAGCGGGGGGCACCGGTTGTTTT
CDR3: CASSLGGLAGGTGCF

J: TRBJ2-1
D: TRBD2
size: .
V: TRBV7-2
length: 15
DNA: TGTGCCAGCAGCCGGAGCGGGGGGGCTTACAATGAGCAGTTCTTC
CDR3: CASSRSGGAYNEQFF

J: TRBJ2-3
D: TRBD1
size: .
V: TRBV6-1
length: 17
DNA: TGTGCCAGCAGAACCTTTTTAGGGACAGGAGACACAGATACGCAGTATTTT
CDR3: CASRTFLGTGDTDTQYF

J: TRBJ2-2
D: .
size: .
V: TRBV30
length: 15
DNA: TGTGCCTGGAGCACAGCCCCCGGCGGCACCGGGGAGCTGTTTTTT
CDR3: CAWSTAPGGTGELFF

J: TRBJ1-1
D: .
size: .
V: TRBV5-4
length: 14
DNA: TGTGCCAGCAGCTTGCCAGGGTTGAACACTGAAGCTTTCTTT
CDR3: CASSLPGLNTEAFF

J: TRBJ2-5
D: TRBD1
size: .
V: TRBV6-1
length: 16
DNA: TGTGCCAGCAGACAGGAGGCAGGGGGCCTGGAAGAGACCCAGTACTTC
CDR3: CASRQEAGGLEETQYF

J: TRBJ1-1
D: .
size: few
V: TRBV20-1
length: 9
DNA: TGCAGTGCCAACACTGAAGCTTTCTTT
CDR3: CSANTEAFF

J: TRBJ2-3
D: .
size: .
V: TRBV5-4
length: 13
DNA: TGTGCCAGCAGCGGTCTCCGTGCGGATACGCAGTATTTT
CDR3: CASSGLRADTQYF

J: TRBJ1-2
D: .
size: few
V: TRBV11-3
length: 14
DNA: TGTGCCAGCAGCCCCCGTGGCTCTATCTATGGCTACACCTTC
CDR3: CASSPRGSIYGYTF

J: TRBJ1-4
D: .
size: .
V: TRBV5-4
length: 15
DNA: TGTGCCAGCAGCTTGGCGGGCCCCGGGGATGAAAAACTGTTTTTT
CDR3: CASSLAGPGDEKLFF

J: TRBJ1-2
D: .
size: .
V: TRBV12-3/TRBV12-4
length: 11
DNA: TGTGCCAGCAGTCCGAAGGATGGCTACACCTTC
CDR3: CASSPKDGYTF

J: TRBJ1-4
D: TRBD1
size: few
V: TRBV6-1
length: 14
DNA: TGTGCCAGCAGTACAGGGGGGGGTAAGGAAAAACTGTTTTTT
CDR3: CASSTGGGKEKLFF

J: TRBJ2-2
D: TRBD2
size: .
V: TRBV6-1
length: 21
DNA: TGTGCCAGCAGTAGGCAGCGGGGGGGCCCCAGGGCCCAATCGAACACCGGGGAGCTGTTTTTT
CDR3: CASSRQRGGPRAQSNTGELFF

J: TRBJ2-1
D: TRBD2
size: .
V: TRBV6-2/TRBV6-3
length: 14
DNA: TGTGCCAGCGGGTCTAGCGGGCCATACAATGAGCAGTTCTTC
CDR3: CASGSSGPYNEQFF

J: TRBJ2-3
D: TRBD2
size: few
V: TRBV20-1
length: 14
DNA: TGCAGTGCTAGAACTAGCGGGGGGACAGATACGCAGTATTTT
CDR3: CSARTSGGTDTQYF

J: TRBJ1-2
D: .
size: once
V: TRBV28
length: 13
DNA: TGTGCCAGCAGCCCCGGGGTGAACTATGGCTACACCTTC
CDR3: CASSPGVNYGYTF

J: TRBJ1-2
D: .
size: medium-sized
V: TRBV15
length: 14
DNA: TGTGCCACCAGCAACCAGCCCAACCCTCAAGGCTACACCTTC
CDR3: CATSNQPNPQGYTF

J: TRBJ2-1
D: TRBD2
size: once
V: TRBV20-1
length: 16
DNA: TGCAGTGCTAGGAGGAGTGCGGGGGGCTCCTACAATGAGCAGTTCTTC
CDR3: CSARRSAGGSYNEQFF

J: TRBJ2-7
D: .
size: .
V: TRBV5-1
length: 12
DNA: TGCGCCAGCAGCTTGCCCACTAACGAGCAGTACTTC
CDR3: CASSLPTNEQYF

J: TRBJ2-3
D: .
size: few
V: TRBV7-3
length: 15
DNA: TGTGCCAGCAGCTTATTTGCTGGGCCCACAGATACGCAGTATTTT
CDR3: CASSLFAGPTDTQYF